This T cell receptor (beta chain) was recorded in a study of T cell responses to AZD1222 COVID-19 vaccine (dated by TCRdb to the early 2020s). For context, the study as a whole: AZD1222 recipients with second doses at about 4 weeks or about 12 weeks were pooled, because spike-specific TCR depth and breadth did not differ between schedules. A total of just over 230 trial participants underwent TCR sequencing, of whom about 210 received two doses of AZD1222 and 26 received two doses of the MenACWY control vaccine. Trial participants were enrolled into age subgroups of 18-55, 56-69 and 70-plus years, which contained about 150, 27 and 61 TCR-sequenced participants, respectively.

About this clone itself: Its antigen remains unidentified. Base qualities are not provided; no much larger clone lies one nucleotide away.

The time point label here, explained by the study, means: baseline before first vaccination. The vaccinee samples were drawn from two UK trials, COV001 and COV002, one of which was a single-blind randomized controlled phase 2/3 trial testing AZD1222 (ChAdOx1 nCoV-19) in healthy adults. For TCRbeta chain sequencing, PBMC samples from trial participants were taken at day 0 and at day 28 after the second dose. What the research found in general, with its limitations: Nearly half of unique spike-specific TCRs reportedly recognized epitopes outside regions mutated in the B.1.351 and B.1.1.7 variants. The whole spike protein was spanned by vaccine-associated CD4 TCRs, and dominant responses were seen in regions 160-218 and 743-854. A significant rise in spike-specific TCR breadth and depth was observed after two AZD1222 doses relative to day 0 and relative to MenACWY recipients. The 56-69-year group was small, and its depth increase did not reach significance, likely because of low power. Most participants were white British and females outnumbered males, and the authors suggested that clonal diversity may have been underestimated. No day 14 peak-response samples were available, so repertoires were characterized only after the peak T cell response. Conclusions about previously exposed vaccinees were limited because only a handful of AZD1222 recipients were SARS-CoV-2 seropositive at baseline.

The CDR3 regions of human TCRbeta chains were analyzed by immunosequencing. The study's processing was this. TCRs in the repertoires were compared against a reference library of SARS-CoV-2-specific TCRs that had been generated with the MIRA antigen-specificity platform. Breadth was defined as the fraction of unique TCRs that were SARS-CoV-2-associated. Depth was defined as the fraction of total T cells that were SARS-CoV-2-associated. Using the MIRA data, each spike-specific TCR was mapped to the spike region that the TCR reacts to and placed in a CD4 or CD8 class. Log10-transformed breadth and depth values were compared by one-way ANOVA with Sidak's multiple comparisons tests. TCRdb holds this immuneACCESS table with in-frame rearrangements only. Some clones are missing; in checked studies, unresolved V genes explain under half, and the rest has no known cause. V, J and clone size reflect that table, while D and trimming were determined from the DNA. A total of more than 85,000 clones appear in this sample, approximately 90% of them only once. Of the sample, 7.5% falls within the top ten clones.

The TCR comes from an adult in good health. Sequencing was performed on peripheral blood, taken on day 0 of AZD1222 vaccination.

The DNA sequence follows: TGTGCCAGCAGACGGACAGGGCGGGAGCAGTACTTC. Translated, this gives CASRRTGREQYF. In this chain, TRBV27 is recombined with TRBJ2-7, with 8 middle bases fitting TRBD1. The CDR3 covers 12 residues, taking in both the cysteine and the phenylalanine. CDR3 DNA only is kept here, 36 bases in frame from base 1. Per the germline V gene (reference sequence), MNHEY is the CDR1 and SMNVEV is the CDR2. From V the trimming removes 6 bases and from J it removes 7 bases, while the gene matches leave 5 bases of the junction unaccounted for.